The rows below give T cell receptor beta chains drawn from one sample of a study of blood T cell repertoires in COVID-19. Assay used: immunoSEQ multiplex PCR; TCRdb lists only in-frame clones, some missing. The data show more than 55,000 clones, with 86% seen just once and roughly 4% held by the top ten. Specimen: peripheral blood. These receptors were taken from a man between 45 and 60 years old with active COVID-19. Both conserved end residues are part of each CDR3. A D gene is named only where the DNA matches it firmly. Clone size appears in some rows only: once, few, many, or a class for an expanded clone.

14	-	TRBV28	-	TRBJ2-3	CASSAASDADTQYF	TGTGCCAGCAGTGCGGCTAGCGACGCAGATACGCAGTATTTT
15	TRBD1	TRBV7-8	-	TRBJ2-1	CASSFGTGGIDEQFF	TGTGCCAGCAGCTTCGGGACAGGGGGAATCGATGAGCAGTTCTTC
15	TRBD1	TRBV7-9	few	TRBJ2-1	CASSDGTGNYNEQFF	TGTGCCAGCAGCGACGGGACAGGGAACTACAATGAGCAGTTCTTC
14	-	TRBV5-1	-	TRBJ2-1	CASSLDSLYNEQFF	TGCGCCAGCAGCTTGGACTCGCTCTACAATGAGCAGTTCTTC
17	TRBD1	TRBV5-6	once	TRBJ2-7	CASSSSGTGVFLYEQYF	TGTGCCAGCAGCAGTTCCGGGACAGGAGTTTTCCTCTACGAGCAGTACTTC
15	TRBD2	TRBV28	-	TRBJ2-1	CASSLSLAGGNEQFF	TGTGCCAGCAGTTTATCACTAGCGGGAGGGAATGAGCAGTTCTTC
15	-	TRBV6-5	once	TRBJ1-1	CASIKSGSWSSEAFF	TGTGCCAGCATCAAGTCGGGAAGTTGGTCTTCTGAAGCTTTCTTT
13	TRBD1	TRBV12-3/TRBV12-4	-	TRBJ1-2	CASSAQGLGGYTF	TGTGCCAGCAGCGCACAGGGGCTCGGTGGCTACACCTTC
14	TRBD2	TRBV9	once	TRBJ2-1	CASSRAGDYDEQFF	TGTGCCAGCAGCAGAGCGGGGGACTACGATGAGCAGTTCTTC
16	-	TRBV4-3	-	TRBJ1-4	CASSQETGRANEKLFF	TGCGCCAGCAGCCAAGAAACAGGACGGGCTAATGAAAAACTGTTTTTT
14	TRBD1	TRBV6-2/TRBV6-3	-	TRBJ1-1	CASSLYRGSTEAFF	TGTGCCAGCAGTTTATACAGGGGGAGCACTGAAGCTTTCTTT
14	TRBD2	TRBV6-2/TRBV6-3	-	TRBJ2-7	CASSRLAGRDEQYF	TGTGCCAGCAGTCGACTAGCGGGGAGGGACGAGCAGTACTTC
15	TRBD2	TRBV15	-	TRBJ2-1	CATSPRLAGYNEQFF	TGTGCCACCAGTCCCCGACTAGCGGGTTACAATGAGCAGTTCTTC
15	TRBD1	TRBV18	-	TRBJ2-5	CASSPPGQVQETQYF	TGTGCCAGCTCACCCCCCGGACAGGTCCAAGAGACCCAGTACTTC
14	-	TRBV5-4	-	TRBJ2-7	CASSLRSGSYEQYF	TGTGCCAGCAGCCTCAGGTCTGGCTCCTACGAGCAGTACTTC
14	-	TRBV19	-	TRBJ1-1	CASSIVLSGTEAFF	TGTGCCAGTAGTATCGTACTTTCGGGCACTGAAGCTTTCTTT
15	TRBD2	TRBV6-6	-	TRBJ2-7	CASSPSTSGNYEQYF	TGTGCCAGCAGCCCCTCGACTAGCGGAAACTACGAGCAGTACTTC
15	TRBD1	TRBV2	-	TRBJ2-7	CASSWEMTGGGEQYF	TGTGCCAGCAGTTGGGAGATGACAGGGGGGGGCGAGCAGTACTTC
14	-	TRBV9	-	TRBJ2-5	CASSLGLSRETQYF	TGTGCCAGCAGCTTAGGACTGTCGCGAGAGACCCAGTACTTC
15	-	TRBV7-2	-	TRBJ2-7	CASSSTGKGSYEQYF	TGTGCCAGCAGCTCGACAGGTAAAGGCTCCTACGAGCAGTACTTC
13	-	TRBV12-3/TRBV12-4	-	TRBJ1-1	CASSFQANTEAFF	TGTGCCAGCAGTTTCCAGGCAAACACTGAAGCTTTCTTT
18	TRBD2	TRBV7-9	-	TRBJ2-1	CASSLAGLAESPYNEQFF	TGTGCCAGCAGCTTAGCGGGACTAGCGGAGAGCCCCTACAATGAGCAGTTCTTC
14	TRBD2	TRBV7-9	-	TRBJ2-5	CASSSTGLARTQYF	TGTGCCAGCAGTTCAACCGGACTAGCGCGGACCCAGTACTTC